The text below deals with one TCR beta chain. Its specificity is not known. Germline V lookup: CDR1 SGHVS, CDR2 FQNEAQ. Trimming removed 8 bases at V and 5 bases at J, with 21 bases between. This CDR3 contains 15 residues. CD45RO negativity and positive selection for CCR7 defined naive CD8 cells, a population that excluded terminally differentiated effector memory CD45RA+ cells. Deep-level settings were used for running the assay. The data were produced by immunoSEQ multiplex PCR, yet TCRdb's version contains in-frame clones alone and is incomplete. The repertoire holds 2 million to 2.5 million clones, approximately 94% seen once, with 1.5% to 2% in the top ten. The entry originates in a study of shared clonotypes between healthy human individuals. Study results and limitations: The study found roughly 5% of naive CD4 clonotypes shared across several donors. In general, naive subsets displayed greater estimated richness than memory subsets did.

This sequence joins TRBV7-8 and TRBJ1-1; tentative D call: TRBD1 (5 bases). The sample comprised naive CD8+ T cells from PBMCs. The sequence derives from a man aged 18 to 29 in good health. Some clones in this sample may be carry-over from other donors' samples. CDR3 residues: CASAPALWGGTEAFF. In DNA, the CDR3 is TGTGCCAGCGCCCCAGCCCTTTGGGGCGGAACTGAAGCTTTCTTT. The entire variable domain, with the rest obtained from reference TRBV7-8 and TRBJ1-1, is as follows: GAGVSQSPRYKVAKRGQDVALRCDPISGHVSLFWYQQALGQGPEFLTYFQNEAQLDKSGLPSDRFFAERPEGSVSTLKIQRTQQEDSAVYLCASAPALWGGTEAFFGQGTRLTVV.